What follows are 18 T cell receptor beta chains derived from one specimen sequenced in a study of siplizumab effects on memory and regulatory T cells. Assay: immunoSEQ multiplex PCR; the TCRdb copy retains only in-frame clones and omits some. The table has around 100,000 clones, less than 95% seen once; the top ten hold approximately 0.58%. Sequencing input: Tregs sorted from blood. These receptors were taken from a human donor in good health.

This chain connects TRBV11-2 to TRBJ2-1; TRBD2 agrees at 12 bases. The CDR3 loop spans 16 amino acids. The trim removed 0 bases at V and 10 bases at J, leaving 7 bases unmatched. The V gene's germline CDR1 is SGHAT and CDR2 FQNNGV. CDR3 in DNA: TGTGCCAGCAGCTTAGATTATACTAGCGGGAGGAGGGAGCAGTTCTTC. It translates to CASSLDYTSGRREQFF.

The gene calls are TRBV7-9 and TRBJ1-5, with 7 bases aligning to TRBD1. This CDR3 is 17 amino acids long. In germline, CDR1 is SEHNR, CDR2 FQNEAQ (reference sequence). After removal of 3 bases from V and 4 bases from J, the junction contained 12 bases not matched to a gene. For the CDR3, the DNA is TGTGCCAGCAGCTTGCGGGACAGTGGGATATGGAATCAGCCCCAGCATTTT. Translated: CASSLRDSGIWNQPQHF.

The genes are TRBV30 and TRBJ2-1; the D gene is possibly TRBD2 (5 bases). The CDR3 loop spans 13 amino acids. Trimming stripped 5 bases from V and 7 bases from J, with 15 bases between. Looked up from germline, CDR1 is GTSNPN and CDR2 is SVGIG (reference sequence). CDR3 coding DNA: TGTGCCTGGTCCCGGGAACTTTTAAATGAGCAGTTCTTC. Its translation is CAWSRELLNEQFF.

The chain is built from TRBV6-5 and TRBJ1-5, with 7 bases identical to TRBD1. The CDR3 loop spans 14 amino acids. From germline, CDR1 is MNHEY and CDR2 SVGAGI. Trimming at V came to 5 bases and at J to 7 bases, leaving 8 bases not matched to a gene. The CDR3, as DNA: TGTGCCAGCAGTCCCAGGGGGAGGCGGCAGCCCCAGCATTTT. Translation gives CASSPRGRRQPQHF.

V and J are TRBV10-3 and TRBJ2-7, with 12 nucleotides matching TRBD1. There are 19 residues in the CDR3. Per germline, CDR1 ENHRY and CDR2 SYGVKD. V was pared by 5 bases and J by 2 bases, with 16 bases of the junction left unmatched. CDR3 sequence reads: CAISRYSGQGAFRPYEQYF. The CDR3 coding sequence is TGTGCCATCAGTAGGTATTCGGGACAGGGGGCGTTCCGCCCCTACGAGCAGTACTTC.

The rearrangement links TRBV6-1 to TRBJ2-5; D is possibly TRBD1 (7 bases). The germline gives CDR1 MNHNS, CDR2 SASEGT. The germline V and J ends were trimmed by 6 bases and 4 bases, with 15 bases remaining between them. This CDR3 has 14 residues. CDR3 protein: CASREEGALETQYF. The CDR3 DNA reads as TGTGCCAGCAGGGAGGAGGGGGCTTTAGAGACCCAGTACTTC.

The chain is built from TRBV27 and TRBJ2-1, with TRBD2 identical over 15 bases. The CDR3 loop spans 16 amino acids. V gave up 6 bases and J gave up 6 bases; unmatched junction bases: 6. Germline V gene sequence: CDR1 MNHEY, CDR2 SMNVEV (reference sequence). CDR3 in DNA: TGTGCCAGCAGGGTTAGGACTAGCGGGAGGGGCAATGAGCAGTTCTTC. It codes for CASRVRTSGRGNEQFF.

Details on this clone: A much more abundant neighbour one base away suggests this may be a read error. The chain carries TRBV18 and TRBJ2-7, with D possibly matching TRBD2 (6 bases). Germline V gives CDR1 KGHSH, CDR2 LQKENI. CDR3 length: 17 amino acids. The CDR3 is CASSPPPGVSGRYGQYF. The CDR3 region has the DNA TGTGCCAGCTCACCACCCCCGGGAGTATCGGGACGGTACGGGCAGTACTTC.

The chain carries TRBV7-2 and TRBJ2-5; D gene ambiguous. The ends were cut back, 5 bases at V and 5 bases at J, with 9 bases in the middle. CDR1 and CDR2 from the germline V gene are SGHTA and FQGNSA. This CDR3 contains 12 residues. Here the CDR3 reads CASSPTLETQYF. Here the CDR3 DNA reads TGTGCCAGCAGCCCCACTCTGGAGACCCAGTACTTC.

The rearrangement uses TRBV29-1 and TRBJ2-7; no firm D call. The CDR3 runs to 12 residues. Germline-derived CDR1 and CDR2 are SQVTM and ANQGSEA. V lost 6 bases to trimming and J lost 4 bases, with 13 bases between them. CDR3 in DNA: TGCAGCGTCAATATAGGCAGATACGAGCAGTACTTC. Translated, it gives CSVNIGRYEQYF.

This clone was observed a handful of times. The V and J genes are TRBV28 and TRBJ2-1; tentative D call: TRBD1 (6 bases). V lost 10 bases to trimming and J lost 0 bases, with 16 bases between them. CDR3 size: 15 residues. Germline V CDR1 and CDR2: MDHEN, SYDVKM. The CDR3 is CATRGDRSSYNEQFF. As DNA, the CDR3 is TGTGCCACCAGGGGCGACAGGAGCTCCTACAATGAGCAGTTCTTC.

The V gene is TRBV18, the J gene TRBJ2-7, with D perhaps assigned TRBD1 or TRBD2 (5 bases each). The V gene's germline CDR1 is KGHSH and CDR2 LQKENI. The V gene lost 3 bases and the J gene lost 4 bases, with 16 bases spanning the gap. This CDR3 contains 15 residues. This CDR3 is CASSPYRDQLYEQYF. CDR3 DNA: TGTGCCAGCTCACCGTACCGGGACCAGCTGTACGAGCAGTACTTC.

The CDR3, as DNA: TGTGCCAGCAGTTACTCTATCCTCGGCAGCTCCTACGAGCAGTACTTC. Its translation is CASSYSILGSSYEQYF. The chain couples TRBV6-6 to TRBJ2-7; no clear D. Germline-derived CDR1 and CDR2 are MNHNY and SVGAGI (reference sequence). The CDR3 runs to 16 residues. The V end lost 0 bases, the J end lost 0 bases, and 12 bases lay between the germline ends.

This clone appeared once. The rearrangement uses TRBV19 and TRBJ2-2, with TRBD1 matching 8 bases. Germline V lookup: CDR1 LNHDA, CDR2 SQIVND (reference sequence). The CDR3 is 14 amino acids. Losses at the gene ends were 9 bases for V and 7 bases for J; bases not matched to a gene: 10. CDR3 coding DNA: TGTGCCAGCAGGACAGGGAATAGCGGCGGGGAGCTGTTTTTT. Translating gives CASRTGNSGGELFF. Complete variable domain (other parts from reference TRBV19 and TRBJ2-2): DGGITQSPKYLFRKEGQNVTLSCEQNLNHDAMYWYRQDPGQGLRLIYYSQIVNDFQKGDIAEGYSVSREKKESFPLTVTSAQKNPTAFYLCASRTGNSGGELFFGEGSRLTVL.

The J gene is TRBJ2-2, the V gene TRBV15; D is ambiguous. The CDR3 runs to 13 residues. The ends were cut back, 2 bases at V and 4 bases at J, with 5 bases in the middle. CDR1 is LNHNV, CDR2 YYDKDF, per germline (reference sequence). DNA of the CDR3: TGTGCCACCAGCAGATTTGGCACCGGGGAGCTGTTTTTT. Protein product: CATSRFGTGELFF.

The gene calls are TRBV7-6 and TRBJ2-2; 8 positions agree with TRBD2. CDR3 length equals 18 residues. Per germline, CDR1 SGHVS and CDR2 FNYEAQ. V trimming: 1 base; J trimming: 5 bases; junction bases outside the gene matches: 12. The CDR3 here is CASSLVIRGLGPTGELFF. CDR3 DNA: TGTGCCAGCAGCTTAGTAATTCGGGGACTAGGGCCGACCGGGGAGCTGTTTTTT.

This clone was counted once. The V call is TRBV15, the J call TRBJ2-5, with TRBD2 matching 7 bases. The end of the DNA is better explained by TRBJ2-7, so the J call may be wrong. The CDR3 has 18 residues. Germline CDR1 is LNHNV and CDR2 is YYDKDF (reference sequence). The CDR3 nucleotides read TGTGCCACCAGCAGAGATTTAGACGGGGGGACCATTTCCTACGAGCAGTACTTC. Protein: CATSRDLDGGTISYEQYF.

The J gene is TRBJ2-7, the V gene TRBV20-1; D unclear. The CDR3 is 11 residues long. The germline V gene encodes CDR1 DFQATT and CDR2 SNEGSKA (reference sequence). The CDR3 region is CASQRSYEQYF. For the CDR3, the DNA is TGCGCCTCCCAACGCTCCTACGAGCAGTACTTC.